This T cell receptor beta chain came from a study of cytomegalovirus exposure and HLA in healthy donors. With 60 Vbeta and 13 Jbeta primers, the PCR was carried out. Sequencing used immunoSEQ multiplex PCR; TCRdb keeps in-frame clones, though not all of them. Of approximately 88,000 clones in the sample, 80% were seen once. Worth noting for this clone: What it recognizes is unknown.

Study outcomes and limitations: Likely technical artifact: a cluster of highly shared sequence variants. The CMV antigen specificity of a few CMV-associated chains was confirmed through in vitro analysis.

The germline CDR1 and CDR2 sequences are MGHRA and YSYEKL. The CDR3 consists of 16 residues. Trimming shortened V by 4 bases and J by 1 base, and 16 bases separated the two germline ends. The V and J genes are TRBV4-1 and TRBJ1-1; D call uncertain. This receptor was obtained from a man younger than 30 in good health and CMV-seronegative. Material: PBMCs. CDR3 in amino acids: CASSRKVGARNTEAFF. For the CDR3, the DNA is TGCGCCAGCAGCCGTAAAGTGGGCGCCAGGAACACTGAAGCTTTCTTT.